This T cell receptor beta chain was recovered during a study of blood T cell repertoires in COVID-19. Measured with immunoSEQ multiplex PCR; TCRdb has only the in-frame clones, and not every one. Of 350,000 to 450,000 clones detected, 80% to 90% appear once; the ten largest clones hold around 1.1%. The clonotype originates from a man between 25 and 39 years old who had recovered from COVID-19. Sequencing input: PBMCs or T cells enriched from blood (not recorded which).

CDR3 in amino acids: CASSDRGLQPQHF. CDR3 bases: TGTGCCAGCAGTGACAGGGGGCTCCAGCCCCAGCATTTT. V is TRBV28 and J is TRBJ1-5; TRBD1 aligns across 10 bases. Germline V gene lookup returns CDR1 MDHEN and CDR2 SYDVKM. V was clipped by 5 bases and J by 7 bases; unmatched bases: 2. The CDR3 is 13 residues long.